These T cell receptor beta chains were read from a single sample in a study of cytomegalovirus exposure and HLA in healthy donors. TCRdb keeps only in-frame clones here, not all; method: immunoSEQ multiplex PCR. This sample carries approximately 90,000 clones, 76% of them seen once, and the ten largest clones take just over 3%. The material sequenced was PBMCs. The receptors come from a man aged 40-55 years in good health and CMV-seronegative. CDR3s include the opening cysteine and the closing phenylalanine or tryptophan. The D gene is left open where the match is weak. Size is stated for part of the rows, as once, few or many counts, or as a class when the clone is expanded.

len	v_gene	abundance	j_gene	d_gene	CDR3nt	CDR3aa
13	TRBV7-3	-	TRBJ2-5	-	TGTGCCAGCAGCTTTGGGGGCGAGGAGACCCAGTACTTC	CASSFGGEETQYF
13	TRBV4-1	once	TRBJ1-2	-	TGCGCCAGCAGCCAAGAGGGCGGGGCGGGCTACACCTTC	CASSQEGGAGYTF
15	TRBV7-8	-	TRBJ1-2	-	TGTGCCAGCAGCTCAAACCCAGTCTTAAACTATGGCTACACCTTC	CASSSNPVLNYGYTF
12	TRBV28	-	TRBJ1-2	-	TGTGCCAGCACCTCTCCAGATTATGGCTACACCTTC	CASTSPDYGYTF
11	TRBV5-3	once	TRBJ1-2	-	TGTGCGATCGGCAGGCTATATGGCTACACCTTC	CAIGRLYGYTF
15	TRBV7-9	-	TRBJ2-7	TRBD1	TGTGCCAGCAGCCTACGACAGGGGAATCTCTACGAGCAGTACTTC	CASSLRQGNLYEQYF
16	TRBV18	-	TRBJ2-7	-	TGTGCCAGCTCAGCCTTCAGGGAAGTCGTGGACTACGAGCAGTACTTC	CASSAFREVVDYEQYF
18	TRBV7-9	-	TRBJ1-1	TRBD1	TGTGCCAGCAGCTTAGCTATTAGATTCTACCAGGGGGACACTGAAGCTTTCTTT	CASSLAIRFYQGDTEAFF
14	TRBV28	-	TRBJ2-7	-	TGTGCCAGCAGTTCCCATGACAGACTCTACGAGCAGTACTTC	CASSSHDRLYEQYF
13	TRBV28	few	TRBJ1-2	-	TGTGCCAGCAACCTGCCCGGTCGAGAAGGCTACACCTTC	CASNLPGREGYTF
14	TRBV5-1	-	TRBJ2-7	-	TGCGCCAGCAAGGTATCTGGGAGCTCCTACGAGCAGTACTTC	CASKVSGSSYEQYF
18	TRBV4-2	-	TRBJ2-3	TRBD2	TGTGCCAGCAGCCAAGATAGGAATAGCGGGGGTTACACAGATACGCAGTATTTT	CASSQDRNSGGYTDTQYF
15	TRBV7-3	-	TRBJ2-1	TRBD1	TGTGCCAGCAGCTTCAACAGGGGGCGCATGAATGAGCAGTTCTTC	CASSFNRGRMNEQFF
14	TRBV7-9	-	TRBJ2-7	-	TGTGCCAGCAGCACCGGGGAGGCCCCCTACGAGCAGTACTTC	CASSTGEAPYEQYF
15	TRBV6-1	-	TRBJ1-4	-	TGTGCCAGCGGCCTCTTGAGGGGGACGGAGGAAAAACTGTTTTTT	CASGLLRGTEEKLFF
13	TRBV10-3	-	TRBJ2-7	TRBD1	TGTGCCATCAGGGATGGACAGGCCTACGAGCAGTACTTC	CAIRDGQAYEQYF
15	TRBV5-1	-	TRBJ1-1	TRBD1	TGCGCCAGCACCCCGGGACAGGGCTCGAACACTGAAGCTTTCTTT	CASTPGQGSNTEAFF
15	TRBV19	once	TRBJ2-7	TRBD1	TGTGCCAGTAGTATAGATGGGACAGGGCCCTACGAGCAGTACTTC	CASSIDGTGPYEQYF
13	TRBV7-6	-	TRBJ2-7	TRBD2	TGTGCCAGCAGCGGAGAGCGGGGATACGAGCAGTACTTC	CASSGERGYEQYF
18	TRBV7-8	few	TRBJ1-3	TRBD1	TGTGCCAGCAGCTTAGCAGGGCCAGGGGGCTACTCTGGAAACACCATATATTTT	CASSLAGPGGYSGNTIYF
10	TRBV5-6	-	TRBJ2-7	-	TGTGCCAGCAGGCTCGGGGAGCAGTACTTC	CASRLGEQYF
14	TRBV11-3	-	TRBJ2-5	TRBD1	TGTGCCAGCAGCCCTGGACAGGCCCAAGAGACCCAGTACTTC	CASSPGQAQETQYF
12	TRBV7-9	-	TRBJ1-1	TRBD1	TGTGCCAGCAGCAACAGGGGCGCTGAAGCTTTCTTT	CASSNRGAEAFF
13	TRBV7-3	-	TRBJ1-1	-	TGTGCCAGCAGACAAACAGAGAACACTGAAGCTTTCTTT	CASRQTENTEAFF
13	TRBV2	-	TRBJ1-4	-	TGTGCCGGCTCGTGGGAGATCGATGAAAAACTGTTTTTT	CAGSWEIDEKLFF
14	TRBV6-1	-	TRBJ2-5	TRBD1	TGTGCCAGCAGTGACGGGACAGCCCAAGAGACCCAGTACTTC	CASSDGTAQETQYF
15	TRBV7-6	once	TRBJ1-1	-	TGTGCCAGCAGCTTGGGAAAGGGAGTGAGAACTGAAGCTTTCTTT	CASSLGKGVRTEAFF
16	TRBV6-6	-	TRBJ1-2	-	TGTGCCAGCAGTCCCTTCCCCGGAGGGTTCAACTATGGCTACACCTTC	CASSPFPGGFNYGYTF
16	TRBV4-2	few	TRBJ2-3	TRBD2	TGTGCCAGCAGCCAAGATCTAGCGGGGGGGCCAGATACGCAGTATTTT	CASSQDLAGGPDTQYF
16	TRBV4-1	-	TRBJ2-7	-	TGCGCCAGCAGCCAAGTTCCAGGAACCGAAAGCTACGAGCAGTACTTC	CASSQVPGTESYEQYF
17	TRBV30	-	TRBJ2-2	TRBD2	TGTGCCTGGAGCGTGAGGACTAGCGGGGGGGCGGGCGGGGAGCTGTTTTTT	CAWSVRTSGGAGGELFF
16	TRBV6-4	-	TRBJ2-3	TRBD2	TGTGCCAGCAGTGACTCCAGCGGGGGGGGTGCAGATACGCAGTATTTT	CASSDSSGGGADTQYF
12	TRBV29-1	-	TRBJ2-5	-	TGCAGCATTCTACAGGGCCAAGAGACCCAGTACTTC	CSILQGQETQYF
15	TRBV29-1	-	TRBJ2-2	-	TGCAGCGTTGAGGCACCAGGGGCGTACACCGGGGAGCTGTTTTTT	CSVEAPGAYTGELFF
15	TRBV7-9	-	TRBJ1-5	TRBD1	TGTGCCAGCAGCCTGACAGGGGGCATCGGTCAGCCCCAGCATTTT	CASSLTGGIGQPQHF
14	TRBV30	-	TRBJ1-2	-	TGTGCCTGGAGTGGAGGAGGACCAGGAGATGGCTACACCTTC	CAWSGGGPGDGYTF
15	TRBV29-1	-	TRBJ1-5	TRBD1	TGCAGCGTTGAAGATAGAACAGGGGGCGGTCAGCCCCAGCATTTT	CSVEDRTGGGQPQHF
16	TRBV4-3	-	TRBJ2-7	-	TGCGCCAGCAGCCAAGATCTCTCGGGGACACCCTACGAGCAGTACTTC	CASSQDLSGTPYEQYF
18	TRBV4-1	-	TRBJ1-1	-	TGCGCCAGCAGCCCACTGGGACGGGACATGAAGAGGGCCACTGAAGCTTTCTTT	CASSPLGRDMKRATEAFF
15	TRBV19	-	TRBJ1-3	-	TGTGCCAGTAGTCCCGACAGTGCGGCTGGAAACACCATATATTTT	CASSPDSAAGNTIYF
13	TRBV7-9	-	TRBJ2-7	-	TGTGCCAGCTTATCTCAGGGTTACTACGAGCAGTACTTC	CASLSQGYYEQYF
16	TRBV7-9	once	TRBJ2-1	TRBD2	TGTGCCAGCAGCTTAGCGATAGCGGGGGAGTACAATGAGCAGTTCTTC	CASSLAIAGEYNEQFF
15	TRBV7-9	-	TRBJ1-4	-	TGTGCCAGCAGCCCCGGACAGATGACGAATGAAAAACTGTTTTTT	CASSPGQMTNEKLFF
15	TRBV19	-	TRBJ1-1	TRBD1	TGTGCCAGTAGTCCGTCGACAGGGGGCGCCGCTGAAGCTTTCTTT	CASSPSTGGAAEAFF
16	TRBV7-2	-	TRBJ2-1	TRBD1	TGTGCCAGCAGCTTAGCGTCCAGGGGGTCCTACAATGAGCAGTTCTTC	CASSLASRGSYNEQFF
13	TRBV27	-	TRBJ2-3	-	TGTGCCAGCAGTTTAGTCTTAACAGATACGCAGTATTTT	CASSLVLTDTQYF